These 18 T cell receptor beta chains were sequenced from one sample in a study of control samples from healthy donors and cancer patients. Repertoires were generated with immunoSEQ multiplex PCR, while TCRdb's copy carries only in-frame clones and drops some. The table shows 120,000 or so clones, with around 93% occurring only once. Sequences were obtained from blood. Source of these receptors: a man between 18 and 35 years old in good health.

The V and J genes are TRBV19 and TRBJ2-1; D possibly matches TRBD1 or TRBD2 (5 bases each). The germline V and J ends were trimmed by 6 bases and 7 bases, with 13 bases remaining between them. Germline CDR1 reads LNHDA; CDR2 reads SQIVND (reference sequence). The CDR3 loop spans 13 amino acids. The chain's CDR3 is CASRRGRENEQFF. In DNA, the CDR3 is TGTGCCAGTAGGAGGGGCCGGGAAAATGAGCAGTTCTTC.

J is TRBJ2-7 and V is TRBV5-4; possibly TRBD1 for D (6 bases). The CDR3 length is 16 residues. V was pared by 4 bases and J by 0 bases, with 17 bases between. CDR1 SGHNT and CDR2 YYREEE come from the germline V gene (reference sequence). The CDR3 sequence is CASSQGLGGSSYEQYF. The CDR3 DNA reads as TGTGCCAGCAGCCAGGGGTTGGGCGGCAGCTCCTACGAGCAGTACTTC.

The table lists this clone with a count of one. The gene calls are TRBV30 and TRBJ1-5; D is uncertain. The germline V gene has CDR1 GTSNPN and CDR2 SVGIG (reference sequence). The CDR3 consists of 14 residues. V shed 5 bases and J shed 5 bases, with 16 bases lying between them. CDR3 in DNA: TGTGCCTGGGTACCCCGTCTCGGGGATCAGCCCCAGCATTTT. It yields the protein CAWVPRLGDQPQHF.

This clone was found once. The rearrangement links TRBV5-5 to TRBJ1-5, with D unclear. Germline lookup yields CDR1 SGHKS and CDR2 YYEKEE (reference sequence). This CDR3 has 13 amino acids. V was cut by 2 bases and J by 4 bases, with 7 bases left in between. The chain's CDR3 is CASSFDWNQPQHF. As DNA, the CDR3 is TGTGCCAGCAGCTTTGACTGGAATCAGCCCCAGCATTTT.

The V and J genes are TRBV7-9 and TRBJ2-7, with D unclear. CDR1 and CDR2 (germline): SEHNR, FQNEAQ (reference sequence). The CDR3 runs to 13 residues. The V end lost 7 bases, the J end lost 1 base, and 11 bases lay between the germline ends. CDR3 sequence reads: CASTPPGSYEQYF. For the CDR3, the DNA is TGTGCCAGCACCCCACCGGGTTCCTACGAGCAGTACTTC.

The CDR3 DNA sequence: TGCGCCAGCAGCTCGGGACAGGGGGAGACCCAGTACTTC. It codes for CASSSGQGETQYF. V is TRBV5-1 and J is TRBJ2-5, with 10 bases identical to TRBD1. Germline-derived CDR1 and CDR2 are SGHRS and YFSETQ. Trimming removed 3 bases from V and 5 bases from J; junction bases left unmatched: 1. The CDR3 is made up of 13 amino acids.

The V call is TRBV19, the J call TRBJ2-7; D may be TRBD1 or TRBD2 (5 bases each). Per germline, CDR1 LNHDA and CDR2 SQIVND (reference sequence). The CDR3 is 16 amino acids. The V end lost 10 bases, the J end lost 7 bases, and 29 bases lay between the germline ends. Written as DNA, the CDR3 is TGTGCCACCTCCGACGAGACCGGGACCGGGGTTGAGGAGCAGTACTTC. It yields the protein CATSDETGTGVEEQYF.

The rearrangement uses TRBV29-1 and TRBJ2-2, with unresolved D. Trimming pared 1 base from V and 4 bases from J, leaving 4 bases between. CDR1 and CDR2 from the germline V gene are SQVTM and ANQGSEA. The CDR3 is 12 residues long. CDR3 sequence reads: CSVEGSTGELFF. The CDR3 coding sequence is TGCAGCGTTGAAGGGTCCACCGGGGAGCTGTTTTTT.

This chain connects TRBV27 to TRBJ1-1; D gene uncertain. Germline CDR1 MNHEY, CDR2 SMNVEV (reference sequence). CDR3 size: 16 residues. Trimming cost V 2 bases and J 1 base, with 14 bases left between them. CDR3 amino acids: CASSLLPPVENTEAFF. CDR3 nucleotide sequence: TGTGCCAGCAGTTTACTGCCTCCGGTTGAGAACACTGAAGCTTTCTTT.

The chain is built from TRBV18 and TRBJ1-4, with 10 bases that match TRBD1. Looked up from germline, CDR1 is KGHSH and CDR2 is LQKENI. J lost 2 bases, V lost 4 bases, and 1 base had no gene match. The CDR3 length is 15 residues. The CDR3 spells CASSRQGATNEKLFF. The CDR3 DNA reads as TGTGCCAGCTCACGACAGGGGGCTACTAATGAAAAACTGTTTTTT.

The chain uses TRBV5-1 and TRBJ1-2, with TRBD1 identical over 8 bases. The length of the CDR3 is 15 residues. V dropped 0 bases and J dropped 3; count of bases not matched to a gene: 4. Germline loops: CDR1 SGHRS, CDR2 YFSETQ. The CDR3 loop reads CASSLGPGGDYGYTF. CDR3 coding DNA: TGCGCCAGCAGCTTGGGCCCAGGGGGCGACTATGGCTACACCTTC.

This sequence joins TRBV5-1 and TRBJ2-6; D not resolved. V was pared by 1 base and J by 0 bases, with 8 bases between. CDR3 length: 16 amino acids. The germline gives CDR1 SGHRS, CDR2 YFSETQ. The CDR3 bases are TGCGCCAGCAGCTTGACAGTTATCTCTGGGGCCAACGTCCTGACTTTC. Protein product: CASSLTVISGANVLTF.

Here the CDR3 reads CASSQVGTGGETQYF. CDR3 coding DNA: TGCGCCAGCAGCCAAGTAGGGACAGGGGGGGAGACCCAGTACTTC. The V gene is TRBV4-1, the J gene TRBJ2-5; 11 bases line up with TRBD1. The CDR3 runs to 15 residues. Germline V gene lookup returns CDR1 MGHRA and CDR2 YSYEKL. With 1 base clipped from V and 5 bases from J, the junction kept 3 bases outside the gene matches.

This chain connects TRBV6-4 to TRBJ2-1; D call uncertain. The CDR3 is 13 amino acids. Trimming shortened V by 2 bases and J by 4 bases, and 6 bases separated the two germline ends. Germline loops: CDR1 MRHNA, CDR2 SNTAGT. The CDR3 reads CASSDRWYNEQFF. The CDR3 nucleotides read TGTGCCAGCAGTGACAGGTGGTACAATGAGCAGTTCTTC.

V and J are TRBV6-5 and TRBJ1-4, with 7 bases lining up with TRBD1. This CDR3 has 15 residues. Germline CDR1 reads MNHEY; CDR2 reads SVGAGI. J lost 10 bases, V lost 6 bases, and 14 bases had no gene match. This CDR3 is CASRERTGGSPKLFF. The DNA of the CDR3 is TGTGCCAGCAGGGAGAGGACAGGCGGTAGCCCAAAACTGTTTTTT.

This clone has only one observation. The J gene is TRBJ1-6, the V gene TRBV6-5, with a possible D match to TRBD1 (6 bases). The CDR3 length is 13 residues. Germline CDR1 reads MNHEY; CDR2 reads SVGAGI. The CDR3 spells CGCAGAGNSPLHF. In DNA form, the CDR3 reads TGTGGGTGCGCGGGGGCGGGAAATTCACCCCTCCACTTT.

The CDR3 DNA sequence: TGTGCCAGCAGCCGGGGACAGCTTAACTATGGCTACACCTTC. Translated, it gives CASSRGQLNYGYTF. The chain carries TRBV5-6 and TRBJ1-2, with 7 nucleotides matching TRBD1. The length of the CDR3 is 14 residues. Germline CDR1 and CDR2: SGHDT and YYEEEE. Trimming removed 4 bases from V and 1 base from J; junction bases left unmatched: 4.

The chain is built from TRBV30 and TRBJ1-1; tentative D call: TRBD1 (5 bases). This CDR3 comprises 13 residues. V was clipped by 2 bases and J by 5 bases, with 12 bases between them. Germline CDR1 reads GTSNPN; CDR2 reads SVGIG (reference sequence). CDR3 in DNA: TGTGCCTGGAGTCTGCGGGGGAGGACTGAAGCTTTCTTT. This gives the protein CAWSLRGRTEAFF. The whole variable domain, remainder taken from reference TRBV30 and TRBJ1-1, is SQTIHQWPATLVQPVGSPLSLECTVEGTSNPNLYWYRQAAGRGLQLLFYSVGIGQISSEVPQNLSASRPQDRQFILSSKKLLLSDSGFYLCAWSLRGRTEAFFGQGTRLTVV.